This TCR beta chain derives from a study of cytomegalovirus exposure and HLA in healthy donors. Study summary: Membership in the Caucasian-associated ancestry cluster was found for 75% to 85% of approximately 400 genotyped donors.

The CDR3 has 13 residues. Germline-derived CDR1 and CDR2 are LGHNA and YSLEER. The V end lost 3 bases, the J end lost 5 bases, and 7 bases lay between the germline ends. The study, taken as a whole, reports: CMV serostatus was the sole immune exposure data available.

Regarding this clone: The antigen remains unidentified.

The PCR made use of 60 Vbeta and 13 Jbeta primers. Some clones are missing from TCRdb's copy, which holds only in-frame ones; the method was immunoSEQ multiplex PCR. The sample lists around 180,000 clones, around 79% occurring once. The receptor comes from a woman between 50 and 59 years old in good health and CMV-seronegative. The V and J genes are TRBV4-3 and TRBJ1-4, with D tentatively TRBD1 (6 bases). Sequenced sample: PBMCs. The CDR3 reads CASSHRGNEKLFF. CDR3 coding DNA: TGCGCCAGCAGCCACAGGGGAAATGAAAAACTGTTTTTT.